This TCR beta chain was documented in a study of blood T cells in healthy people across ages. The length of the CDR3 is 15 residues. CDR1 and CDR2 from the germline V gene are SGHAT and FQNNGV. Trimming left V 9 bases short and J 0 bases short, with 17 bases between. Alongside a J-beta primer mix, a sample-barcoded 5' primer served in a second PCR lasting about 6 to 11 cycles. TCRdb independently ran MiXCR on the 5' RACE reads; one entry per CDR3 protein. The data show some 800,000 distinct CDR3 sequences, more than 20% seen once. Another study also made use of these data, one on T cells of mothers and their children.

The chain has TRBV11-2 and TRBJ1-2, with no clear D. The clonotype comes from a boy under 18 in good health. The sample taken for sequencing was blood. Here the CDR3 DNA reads TGTGCCAGTGCCGGGTTCGGGGATACTAACTATGGCTACACCTTC. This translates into CASAGFGDTNYGYTF.